One sample yielded the 16 T cell receptor beta chains listed below, sequenced in a study of radiotherapy plus CTLA-4 blockade in lung cancer. Profiling relied on immunoSEQ multiplex PCR, and the TCRdb table lists in-frame clones only, not all of them. The sample has around 82,000 clones; about 84% are singletons. The specimen comprised peripheral blood, sampled from a patient treated with radiotherapy plus ipilimumab. These receptors were obtained from a human donor with non-small cell lung cancer who had stable disease on radiotherapy plus ipilimumab.

V gene TRBV5-4 combines with J gene TRBJ2-1, with 7 positions matching TRBD2. Losses at the gene ends were 4 bases for V and 3 bases for J; bases not matched to a gene: 7. This CDR3 is built from 15 residues. The germline V gene has CDR1 SGHNT and CDR2 YYREEE (reference sequence). CDR3 DNA sequence: TGTGCCAGCAGCCAGGGACTACTAAACTACAATGAGCAGTTCTTC. This codes for CASSQGLLNYNEQFF.

The rearrangement uses TRBV19 and TRBJ1-4, with D unclear. CDR3 length equals 12 residues. Per germline, CDR1 LNHDA and CDR2 SQIVND (reference sequence). V lost 9 bases, J lost 8 bases, and 13 bases lay in between. DNA of the CDR3: TGTGCCAGCTCGTCGACACGAGAAAAACTGTTTTTT. Protein sequence: CASSSTREKLFF.

The chain is built from TRBV7-3 and TRBJ2-1, with 9 bases identical to TRBD1. The V gene end was trimmed by 5 bases and the J gene end by 6 bases; junction bases not matched to a gene: 14. The length of the CDR3 is 17 residues. Germline CDR1 reads SGHTA; CDR2 reads FQGTGA. In DNA, the CDR3 is TGTGCCAGCAGCCGGGGAGGCGGGACAGGGAACTCCAATGAGCAGTTCTTC. This gives the protein CASSRGGGTGNSNEQFF.

This chain joins TRBV5-1 and TRBJ1-5; D is unclear. The CDR3 consists of 13 residues. Germline V lookup: CDR1 SGHRS, CDR2 YFSETQ. The germline V and J ends were trimmed by 0 bases and 4 bases, with 5 bases remaining between them. CDR3 amino acids: CASSLAVNQPQHF. CDR3 nucleotides: TGCGCCAGCAGCTTGGCGGTTAATCAGCCCCAGCATTTT.

The chain combines TRBV6-5 with TRBJ1-4; D is undetermined. Germline CDR1 and CDR2: MNHEY and SVGAGI. The CDR3 contains 13 residues. V dropped 5 bases and J dropped 4 bases, with 8 bases sitting between them. The CDR3 protein is CASSREFNEKLFF. The CDR3 region has the DNA TGTGCCAGCAGTAGGGAGTTTAATGAAAAACTGTTTTTT.

The chain is built from TRBV25-1 and TRBJ2-2; 7 bases are a match to TRBD1. The germline gives CDR1 MGHDK, CDR2 SYGVNS. This CDR3 is built from 15 residues. Trimming at V came to 8 bases and at J to 0 bases, leaving 6 bases not matched to a gene. The CDR3 bases are TGTGCCAGCCAGGGGGTCGGGACGAACACCGGGGAGCTGTTTTTT. Protein: CASQGVGTNTGELFF.

The chain carries TRBV7-9 and TRBJ2-7; a possible D gene is TRBD2 (5 bases). Trimming removed 1 base from V and 7 bases from J, with 11 bases in between. Germline V gives CDR1 SEHNR, CDR2 FQNEAQ (reference sequence). There are 13 residues in the CDR3. CDR3: CASSLEAGDEQYF. The CDR3 DNA reads as TGTGCCAGCAGCTTAGAGGCCGGGGATGAGCAGTACTTC. The full variable domain, its missing parts supplied by reference TRBV7-9 and TRBJ2-7, is DTGVSQNPRHKITKRGQNVTFRCDPISEHNRLYWYRQTLGQGPEFLTYFQNEAQLEKSRLLSDRFSAERPKGSFSTLEIQRTEQGDSAMYLCASSLEAGDEQYFGPGTRLTVT.

This chain links TRBV7-9 with TRBJ1-2, with TRBD1 identical over 9 bases. Germline values: CDR1 SEHNR, CDR2 FQNEAQ (reference sequence). Trimming took 6 bases from V and 6 from J; bases not matched to a gene: 14. The CDR3 extends over 16 amino acids. CDR3 loop: CASRRQGGQGSDGYTF. The CDR3, as DNA: TGTGCCAGCAGAAGACAGGGCGGACAGGGGAGCGATGGCTACACCTTC.

The J gene is TRBJ2-3, the V gene TRBV9, with unresolved D. The CDR3 has 15 residues. Trimming took off 4 bases at V and 4 bases at J, with 16 bases between the two ends. CDR1 is SGDLS and CDR2 is YYNGEE in the germline V gene. The CDR3 region has the DNA TGTGCCAGCAGCCGGATGATAGGTGGTCCAGATACGCAGTATTTT. Translation gives CASSRMIGGPDTQYF.

The chain is built from TRBV5-8 and TRBJ2-3; maybe TRBD2 (7 bases). The CDR3 contains 14 residues. The germline V gene encodes CDR1 SGHTS and CDR2 YDEGEE. V shed 2 bases and J shed 6 bases, with 13 bases lying between them. In DNA, the CDR3 is TGTGCCAGCAGCTTTTCCAGGGGAGGGGATACGCAGTATTTT. Translating it yields CASSFSRGGDTQYF.

The chain couples TRBV21-1 to TRBJ2-7; TRBD2 was called by the table and not checked on the DNA. TRBV21-1 is a listed pseudogene. The CDR3 loop spans 14 amino acids. CDR3 protein: CTSSGGPGSYEQYF. The CDR3 nucleotides are TGTACCTCTTCGGGGGGGCCGGGGTCCTACGAGCAGTACTTC.

The rearrangement links TRBV30 to TRBJ1-4; D not resolved. In germline, CDR1 is GTSNPN, CDR2 SVGIG (reference sequence). Trimming left V 1 base short and J 0 bases short, with 12 bases between. The CDR3 totals 16 residues. This CDR3 reads CAWSANFLATNEKLFF. In DNA, the CDR3 is TGTGCCTGGAGTGCAAACTTCCTTGCAACTAATGAAAAACTGTTTTTT.

The genes are TRBV9 and TRBJ2-1; D might be TRBD2 (5 bases). The CDR3 loop spans 16 amino acids. CDR1 is SGDLS and CDR2 is YYNGEE in the germline V gene. The V and J ends lost 2 bases and 9 bases respectively, with 21 bases between them. CDR3 region: CASSVQERGLGIEQFF. The CDR3 DNA is TGTGCCAGCAGCGTCCAGGAACGGGGTTTGGGTATTGAGCAGTTCTTC.

The chain carries TRBV28 and TRBJ2-7; 8 bases are shared with TRBD2. The CDR3 is 14 residues long. In germline, CDR1 is MDHEN, CDR2 SYDVKM. V lost 8 bases and J lost 5; bases outside the gene matches: 11. CDR3 amino acids: CASLGGAYAHEQYF. The DNA for the CDR3 is TGTGCCAGCCTCGGGGGGGCCTACGCCCACGAGCAGTACTTC.

CDR3 residues: CAWDSSREKLFF. CDR3 nucleotide sequence: TGTGCCTGGGACAGCTCCCGGGAAAAACTGTTTTTT. The rearrangement links TRBV30 to TRBJ1-4, with D possibly matching TRBD1 (5 bases). CDR3 length equals 12 residues. The germline V and J ends were trimmed by 5 bases and 8 bases, with 12 bases remaining between them. Germline CDR1 GTSNPN, CDR2 SVGIG (reference sequence).

The chain joins TRBV2 to TRBJ2-1; D gene ambiguous. Trimming cost V 2 bases and J 8 bases, with 10 bases left between them. Germline loops: CDR1 SNHLY, CDR2 FYNNEI. CDR3 length equals 13 residues. DNA for the CDR3: TGTGCCAGCAGTGAACCCTTTGGGGATGAGCAGTTCTTC. As protein: CASSEPFGDEQFF.